A selection of T cell receptor beta chains follows, all from one sample in a study of human T cells and chemical hapten exposure. TCRdb re-analysed the RACE reads in MiXCR, keeping a single row per CDR3 protein. The table includes 280,000 or so distinct CDR3 sequences, around 7% detected once. The specimen comprised whole blood, sampled in connection with sensitization to the hapten diphenylcyclopropenone (DPC). These receptors were taken from a man younger than 30 with alopecia areata. Some clones in this sample may be carry-over from other donors' samples. CDR3s include the opening cysteine and the closing phenylalanine or tryptophan. D genes are given only for firm matches. Not every row has a clone size; where given, it reads once, few, many or a size class.

D	V	J	size	CDR3	DNA
NA	TRBV7-2	TRBJ2-3	few	CASLRWGATDTQYF	TGTGCCAGCCTTCGGTGGGGCGCCACAGATACGCAGTATTTT
NA	TRBV4-2	TRBJ1-6	many	CASSQDSGGTAMGNSPLHF	TGTGCCAGCAGCCAAGATAGTGGTGGCACCGCTATGGGTAATTCACCCCTCCACTTT
NA	TRBV27	TRBJ2-2	few	CASSPSLRRSNTGELFF	TGTGCCAGCAGTCCATCCCTCAGGCGCTCGAACACCGGGGAGCTGTTTTTT
NA	TRBV11-2	TRBJ2-2	many	CASSLTVTGELFF	TGTGCCAGCAGCTTAACGGTTACCGGGGAGCTGTTTTTT
TRBD1	TRBV20-1	TRBJ1-1	NA	CSASQGTGKNTEAFF	TGCAGTGCTTCCCAAGGGACAGGAAAGAACACTGAAGCTTTCTTT
NA	TRBV20-1	TRBJ2-3	NA	CSARGAGDTQYF	TGCAGTGCTAGAGGCGCGGGAGATACGCAGTATTTT
NA	TRBV29-1	TRBJ2-3	few	CSAETVSTDTQYF	TGCAGCGCTGAGACAGTCAGCACAGATACGCAGTATTTT
NA	TRBV4-3	TRBJ1-2	few	CASSQDRAAGGYTF	TGCGCCAGCAGCCAAGATCGCGCAGCTGGTGGCTACACCTTC
NA	TRBV29-1	TRBJ1-6	many	CSVGDAEASPLHF	TGCAGCGTGGGGGACGCCGAAGCGTCACCCCTCCACTTT
NA	TRBV4-1	TRBJ2-7	NA	CASSQEIRDHEQYF	TGCGCCAGCAGCCAAGAAATCAGGGACCACGAGCAGTACTTC
TRBD1	TRBV7-9	TRBJ2-2	NA	CASSPRDRVVANTGELFF	TGTGCCAGCAGCCCCCGGGACAGGGTTGTCGCGAACACCGGGGAGCTGTTTTTT
NA	TRBV10-3	TRBJ2-2	NA	CAISEFRNTGELFF	TGTGCCATCAGTGAGTTTAGGAACACCGGGGAGCTGTTTTTT
NA	TRBV7-9	TRBJ1-1	few	CASSFMLGGTEAFF	TGTGCCAGCAGCTTCATGTTGGGGGGCACTGAAGCTTTCTTT
NA	TRBV4-1	TRBJ1-1	few	CASSQMWDMNTEAFF	TGCGCCAGCAGCCAGATGTGGGACATGAACACTGAAGCTTTCTTT
NA	TRBV11-1	TRBJ2-1	few	CASSLAGTKAEWF	TGTGCCAGCAGCTTAGCGGGGACCAAGGCAGAGTGGTTC
NA	TRBV7-2	TRBJ1-2	many	CASSLMNYGYTF	TGTGCCAGCAGCCTCATGAACTATGGCTACACCTTC
TRBD2	TRBV29-1	TRBJ2-1	NA	CSVVPSGGGYNEQFF	TGCAGCGTTGTCCCTAGCGGGGGTGGATACAATGAGCAGTTCTTC
NA	TRBV7-2	TRBJ1-2	NA	CASTIRQTYGYTF	TGTGCCAGCACCATCCGACAGACCTATGGCTACACCTTC
NA	TRBV29-1	TRBJ1-2	few	CSVEVGGQGNYGYTF	TGCAGCGTTGAAGTGGGGGGGCAGGGAAACTATGGCTACACCTTC
NA	TRBV24-1	TRBJ1-3	few	CATSDPREGSSGNTIYF	TGTGCCACCAGTGATCCCCGGGAGGGGAGCTCTGGAAACACCATATATTTT
TRBD2	TRBV28	TRBJ2-3	few	CASSLGLAGGLSLTDTQYF	TGTGCCAGCAGTTTAGGGCTAGCGGGGGGGCTGTCCCTCACAGATACGCAGTATTTT
NA	TRBV25-1	TRBJ1-1	NA	CASISGGYTEAFF	TGTGCCAGCATCAGTGGGGGGTACACTGAAGCTTTCTTT
NA	TRBV4-1	TRBJ1-5	few	CASSSDGYNQPQHF	TGCGCCAGCAGCTCGGACGGCTACAATCAGCCCCAGCATTTT
NA	TRBV18	TRBJ1-6	few	CASSPWARGNSPSPLHF	TGTGCCAGCTCACCTTGGGCCAGGGGAAATTCCCCTTCACCCCTCCACTTT
NA	TRBV2	TRBJ2-5	NA	CASTGQRAYGETQYF	TGTGCCAGCACCGGACAGAGGGCTTACGGAGAGACCCAGTACTTC
NA	TRBV7-3	TRBJ2-3	few	CASSPGDWSTDTQYF	TGTGCCAGCAGCCCCGGGGATTGGAGCACAGATACGCAGTATTTT
TRBD1	TRBV7-2	TRBJ2-2	NA	CASSLVTGMNTGELFF	TGTGCCAGCAGCTTAGTGACAGGGATGAACACCGGGGAGCTGTTTTTT
TRBD1	TRBV10-3	TRBJ2-2	NA	CAIRGTGNTGELFF	TGTGCCATACGCGGGACAGGGAACACCGGGGAGCTGTTTTTT
TRBD1	TRBV2	TRBJ2-7	few	CASRDRVNSYEQYF	TGTGCCAGCAGAGACAGGGTTAACTCCTACGAGCAGTACTTC
TRBD1	TRBV5-4	TRBJ2-3	few	CASSSGGIGSTDTQYF	TGTGCCAGCAGCTCAGGGGGAATTGGAAGCACAGATACGCAGTATTTT
NA	TRBV6-5	TRBJ1-1	once	CASSYERQNTEAFF	TGTGCCAGCAGTTACGAGAGACAGAACACTGAAGCTTTCTTT
NA	TRBV6-5	TRBJ2-4	few	CASAGAKNIQYF	TGTGCCAGTGCGGGGGCCAAAAACATTCAGTACTTC
TRBD1	TRBV5-1	TRBJ1-4	few	CASSFRTGDEKLFF	TGCGCCAGCAGCTTTCGGACAGGGGACGAAAAACTGTTTTTT